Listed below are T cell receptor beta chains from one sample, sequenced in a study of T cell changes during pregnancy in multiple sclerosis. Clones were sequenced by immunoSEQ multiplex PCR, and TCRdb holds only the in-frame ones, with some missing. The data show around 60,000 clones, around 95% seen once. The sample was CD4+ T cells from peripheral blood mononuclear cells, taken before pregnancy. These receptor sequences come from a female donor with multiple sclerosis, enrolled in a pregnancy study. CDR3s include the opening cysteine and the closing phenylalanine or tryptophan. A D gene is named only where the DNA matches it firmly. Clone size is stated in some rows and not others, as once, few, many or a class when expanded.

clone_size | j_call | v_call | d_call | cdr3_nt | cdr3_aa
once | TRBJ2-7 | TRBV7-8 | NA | TGTGCCAGCAGCTTACCCTGGACTCGAATCTACGAGCAGTACTTC | CASSLPWTRIYEQYF
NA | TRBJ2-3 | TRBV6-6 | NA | TGTGCCAGCAGGACGGAGGGTGGCACAGATACGCAGTATTTT | CASRTEGGTDTQYF
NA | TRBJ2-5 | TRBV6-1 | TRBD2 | TGTGCCAGCAGTGAAAAGGCGGGAGGCTCTGGGTTGGAGACCCAGTACTTC | CASSEKAGGSGLETQYF
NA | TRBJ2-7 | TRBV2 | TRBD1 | TGTGCCAGCAGGGCCGGGACAGGGGTGGGGGAGCAGTACTTC | CASRAGTGVGEQYF
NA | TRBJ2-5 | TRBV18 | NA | TGTGCCAGCTCACCATTGGAGGGTATAGAGACCCAGTACTTC | CASSPLEGIETQYF
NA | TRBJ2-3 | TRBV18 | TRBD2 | TGTGCCAGCTCCCCCGGGCGGGGAGGGGATACGCAGTATTTT | CASSPGRGGDTQYF
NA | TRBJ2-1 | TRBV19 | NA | TGTGCCAGTAGTGGAGGGCCAGGAGAGGGGTACAATGAGCAGTTCTTC | CASSGGPGEGYNEQFF
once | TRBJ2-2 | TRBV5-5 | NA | TGTGCCAGCAGCTCGGACACGAACACCGGGGAGCTGTTTTTT | CASSSDTNTGELFF
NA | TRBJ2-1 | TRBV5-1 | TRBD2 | TGCGCCAGCAGCCTCAGGACTAGCGGGAGATTCGTTTACAATGAGCAGTTCTTC | CASSLRTSGRFVYNEQFF
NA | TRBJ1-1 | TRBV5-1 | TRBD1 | TGCGCCAGCGGGTCGCGGACAGGGGCCTCAATGAACACTGAAGCTTTCTTT | CASGSRTGASMNTEAFF
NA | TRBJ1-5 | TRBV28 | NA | TGTGCCAGCAGTCGACAGATATATCAGCCCCAGCATTTT | CASSRQIYQPQHF
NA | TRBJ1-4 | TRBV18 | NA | TGTGCCAGCTCGCCTAGGAGCGATGAAAAACTGTTTTTT | CASSPRSDEKLFF
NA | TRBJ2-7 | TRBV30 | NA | TGTGCCTGGAGTGGGAACTTAGGTAGGGGTAAAGGTTTCTACGAGCAGTACTTC | CAWSGNLGRGKGFYEQYF
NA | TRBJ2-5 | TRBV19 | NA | TGTGCCAGTGGGAGACTAGGCCAAGAGACCCAGTACTTC | CASGRLGQETQYF
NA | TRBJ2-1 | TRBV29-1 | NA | TGCAGCGTTGATTCGGGTGAGCAGTTCTTC | CSVDSGEQFF
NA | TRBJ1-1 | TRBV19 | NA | TGTGCCAGTAGTATAGAGGGGGGGAAAGCTTTCTTT | CASSIEGGKAFF
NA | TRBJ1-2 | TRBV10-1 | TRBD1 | TGCGCCAGCAGGGGACAGAACTATGGCTACACCTTC | CASRGQNYGYTF
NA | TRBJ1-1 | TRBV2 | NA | TGTGCCAGCAAGAATGGGCCAGGGTGGAACACTGAAGCTTTCTTT | CASKNGPGWNTEAFF
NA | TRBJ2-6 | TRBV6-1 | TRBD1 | TGTGCCAGCAGTGCCTCGACAGGGTTTGGGGCCAACGTCCTGACTTTC | CASSASTGFGANVLTF
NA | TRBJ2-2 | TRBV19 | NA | TGTGCCAGTAGGGCAGGAACCGGGGAGCTGTTTTTT | CASRAGTGELFF
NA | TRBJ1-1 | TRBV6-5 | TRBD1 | TGTGCCAGCAGTCGACAGGGTGGAGGTTCTGAAGCTTTCTTT | CASSRQGGGSEAFF
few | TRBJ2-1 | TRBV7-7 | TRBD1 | TGTGCTAGCAGCTCGGACAGGAACAATGAGCAGTTCTTC | CASSSDRNNEQFF
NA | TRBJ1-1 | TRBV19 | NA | TGTGCCAGTAGTGTGATACAGGGCCTTAACACTGAAGCTTTCTTT | CASSVIQGLNTEAFF